These 15 T cell receptor beta chains came from one sample sequenced in a study of response to subunit inactivated influenza vaccine. MiXCR, run by TCRdb on the RT-PCR reads, gives a single entry per CDR3 protein. The table lists 650,000 or so distinct CDR3 sequences, roughly 15% of them singletons. Sequencing was performed on PBMCs from blood, taken about 14 days before vaccination. These TCRs come from a man aged 50 to 60 who received an inactivated influenza vaccine.

This chain joins TRBV27 and TRBJ2-7; no firm D call. The CDR3 has 15 residues. V dropped 3 bases and J dropped 0 bases, with 12 bases sitting between them. Per the germline V gene, CDR1 is MNHEY and CDR2 is SMNVEV (reference sequence). The CDR3 region is CASSFSGLGSYEQYF. The CDR3 nucleotides are TGTGCCAGCAGTTTCTCGGGCCTCGGCTCCTACGAGCAGTACTTC.

This clonotype was recorded at least ten times. J is TRBJ1-2 and V is TRBV20-1, with 7 bases fitting TRBD1. Trimming at V came to 4 bases and at J to 4 bases, leaving 15 bases not matched to a gene. In germline, CDR1 is DFQATT, CDR2 SNEGSKA (reference sequence). The CDR3 contains 16 residues. CDR3 coding DNA: TGCAGTGCTAAAAAGGCCGGGACAGCCTATTTCTATGGCTACACCTTC. Translating it yields CSAKKAGTAYFYGYTF.

This clonotype was seen more than once but under ten times. The gene calls are TRBV3-1 and TRBJ1-1, with 9 bases identical to TRBD1. The germline gives CDR1 LGHDT, CDR2 YNNKEL (reference sequence). V was pared by 2 bases and J by 3 bases, with 7 bases of the junction left unmatched. This CDR3 spans 16 amino acids. This CDR3 reads CASSQPKTGGDTEAFF. The CDR3 nucleotides read TGTGCCAGCAGCCAACCCAAGACAGGGGGTGACACTGAAGCTTTCTTT.

The sample holds a few counts of this clonotype. This rearrangement joins TRBV12-3 or TRBV12-4 to TRBJ2-5, with D maybe TRBD2 (5 bases). V lost 4 bases and J 1 base, leaving 16 bases between the germline ends. The CDR3 sequence is 16 residues long. The CDR3 loop is CASSSVKRPIQETQYF. The DNA for the CDR3 is TGTGCCAGCAGTTCTGTGAAGCGGCCGATCCAAGAGACCCAGTACTTC.

This clonotype was seen at least ten times. V and J are TRBV6-2 or TRBV6-3 and TRBJ1-2, with D perhaps TRBD1 (5 bases). V lost 2 bases and J 8 bases, leaving 6 bases between the germline ends. The V gene's germline CDR1 is MNHEY and CDR2 SVGEGT. The CDR3 is made up of 11 amino acids. The CDR3, as DNA: TGTGCCAGCAGTTACAGGGACGGCTACACCTTC. The encoded protein is CASSYRDGYTF.

This clonotype showed up just a few times. The genes are TRBV3-1 and TRBJ2-2; a weak D match, TRBD2 (5 bases). Trimming left V 2 bases short and J 7 bases short, with 8 bases between. This CDR3 region has 13 residues. In germline, CDR1 is LGHDT, CDR2 YNNKEL (reference sequence). The CDR3 bases are TGTGCCAGCAGCCAATCCGGGGTCGGGGAGCTGTTTTTT. As protein: CASSQSGVGELFF.

This chain links TRBV4-2 with TRBJ2-7; no definite D call. This CDR3 region has 13 residues. Germline-derived CDR1 and CDR2 are LGHNA and YNFKEQ. V shed 0 bases and J shed 6 bases, with 9 bases lying between them. CDR3 DNA: TGTGCCAGCAGCCAAGATCCTATTTCCGAGCAGTACTTC. Translating gives CASSQDPISEQYF.

This clonotype was counted between two and nine times. The V and J genes are TRBV20-1 and TRBJ2-6, with TRBD1 as a possible D gene (5 bases). There are 15 residues in the CDR3. Germline V lookup: CDR1 DFQATT, CDR2 SNEGSKA (reference sequence). With 1 base removed from V and 2 bases from J, the gap between germline ends came to 9 bases. The CDR3 DNA reads TGCAGTGCTAGAGTTGCAGGGACTGGGGCCAACGTCCTGACTTTC. As protein: CSARVAGTGANVLTF.

This clonotype was picked up a small number of times. The chain couples TRBV20-1 to TRBJ1-1; no firm D call. The ends were cut back, 0 bases at V and 0 bases at J, with 5 bases in the middle. There are 13 residues in the CDR3. Germline loops: CDR1 DFQATT, CDR2 SNEGSKA (reference sequence). The CDR3 DNA follows: TGCAGTGCTAGAGACAGGCTGAACACTGAAGCTTTCTTT. Its translation is CSARDRLNTEAFF.

V and J are TRBV6-1 and TRBJ2-5; the D call may be TRBD1 or TRBD2 (5 bases each). Trimming removed 5 bases from V and 5 bases from J, with 18 bases in between. CDR1 is MNHNS and CDR2 is SASEGT in the germline V gene. The CDR3 sequence is 15 residues long. The CDR3 here is CASSPPGTLGETQYF. The DNA for the CDR3 is TGTGCCAGCAGTCCCCCCGGGACGCTGGGGGAGACCCAGTACTTC.

The chain carries TRBV4-3 and TRBJ2-1; the D gene is possibly TRBD1 (6 bases). Per germline, CDR1 LGHNA and CDR2 YSLEER. There are 16 residues in the CDR3. V was clipped by 0 bases and J by 0 bases, with 9 bases between them. The chain's CDR3 is CASSQDIGGSYNEQFF. CDR3 DNA sequence: TGCGCCAGCAGCCAAGATATAGGGGGCTCCTACAATGAGCAGTTCTTC.

This clonotype was seen only a few times. V is TRBV5-1 and J is TRBJ2-3, with TRBD1 matching over 8 bases. The CDR3 is 14 residues long. Germline values: CDR1 SGHRS, CDR2 YFSETQ. V trimming: 2 bases; J trimming: 6 bases; junction bases outside the gene matches: 5. CDR3 in DNA: TGCGCCAGCAGCTTCCGACAGGGGAAGGATACGCAGTATTTT. Residues: CASSFRQGKDTQYF.

In this sample, this clonotype turned up a few times. V and J are TRBV6-2 or TRBV6-3 and TRBJ2-5; D may be TRBD2 (6 bases). The V end was cut by 4 bases, the J end by 1 base, with 16 bases between. Germline V gene sequence: CDR1 MNHEY, CDR2 SVGEGT. CDR3 size: 16 residues. Here the CDR3 DNA reads TGTGCCAGCAGTTGGGTGGCGGGGTCGAGCCAAGAGACCCAGTACTTC. It encodes CASSWVAGSSQETQYF.

This clonotype was recorded a few times. V usage is TRBV5-6 and J usage is TRBJ2-3; 13 bases line up with TRBD2. Germline values: CDR1 SGHDT, CDR2 YYEEEE. The CDR3 is made up of 15 amino acids. V gave up 3 bases and J gave up 7 bases; unmatched junction bases: 5. The DNA for the CDR3 is TGTGCCAGCAGCTCGACTAGCGGGGGGTCCTATACGCAGTATTTT. Translating gives CASSSTSGGSYTQYF.

This clonotype has a handful of counts. The genes are TRBV4-3 and TRBJ2-7; 8 bases are a match to TRBD2. CDR1 and CDR2 from the germline V gene are LGHNA and YSLEER. This CDR3 comprises 16 residues. The V and J ends lost 1 base and 5 bases, in that order; junction bases with no gene match: 10. CDR3 DNA sequence: TGCGCCAGCAGCCAAGGTCCCAGCGGGAGTTGGAACGAGCAGTACTTC. Translated, it gives CASSQGPSGSWNEQYF.